Listed here is a single T cell receptor beta chain. The antigen is undetermined. This CDR3 region has 16 residues. The ends lost 5 bases at V and 6 bases at J; junction bases unmatched: 7. Germline CDR1 and CDR2: SGHTA and FQGTGA. Produced via immunoSEQ multiplex PCR; TCRdb's table is partial and in-frame only. The table includes roughly 680,000 clones, about 90% detected once. Treatment reported: 15 to 20 received Ad26.COV2.S at low or high dose, single or two shots; five or six received placebo; per-sample allocation not given. Samples were taken on day 63 after the first vaccine or placebo injection. This Boston cohort included adults aged 18-55 years. These data are taken from a study of Ad26.COV2.S vaccination and SARS-CoV-2 variants. General observations from the study: Measurement of non-spike TCR breadth gave similar results in vaccine and placebo recipients.

The chain combines TRBV7-3 with TRBJ2-3; 14 bases agree with TRBD2. This sequence was found in a person between 18 and 59 years old who received the Ad26.COV2.S COVID-19 vaccine or a placebo. Sequenced material: peripheral blood, taken in a trial of Ad26.COV2.S vaccine versus placebo. This CDR3 is CASSPRLAGGRDTQYF. For the CDR3, the DNA is TGTGCCAGCAGCCCCCGACTAGCGGGGGGGCGGGATACGCAGTATTTT.